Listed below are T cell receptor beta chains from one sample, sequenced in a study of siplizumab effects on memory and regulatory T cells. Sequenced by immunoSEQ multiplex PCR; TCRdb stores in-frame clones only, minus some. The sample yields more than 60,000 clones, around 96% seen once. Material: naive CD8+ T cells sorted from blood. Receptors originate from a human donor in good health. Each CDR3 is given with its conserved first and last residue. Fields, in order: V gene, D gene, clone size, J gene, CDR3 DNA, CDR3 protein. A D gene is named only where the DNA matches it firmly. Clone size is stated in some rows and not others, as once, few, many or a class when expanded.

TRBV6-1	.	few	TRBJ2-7	TGTGCCAGCACCTTATTGTTGGAGCAGTACTTC	CASTLLLEQYF
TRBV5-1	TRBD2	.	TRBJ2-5	TGCGCCAGCAGGGGGACTAGCGGGGCCCAAGAGACCCAGTACTTC	CASRGTSGAQETQYF
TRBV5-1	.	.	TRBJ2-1	TGCGCCAGCAGCGCGACAGGTGGGAATGAGCAGTTCTTC	CASSATGGNEQFF
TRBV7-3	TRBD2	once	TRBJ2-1	TGTGCCAGCAGCTTAATTAGCGGGGGGCCCCACAATGAGCAGTTCTTC	CASSLISGGPHNEQFF
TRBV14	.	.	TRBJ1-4	TGTGCCAGCAGCCACCAAAGGGGGGGAAATGAAAAACTGTTTTTT	CASSHQRGGNEKLFF
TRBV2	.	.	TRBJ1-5	TGTGCCAGCAGTTTTTCCCGGGGCAATCAGCCCCAGCATTTT	CASSFSRGNQPQHF
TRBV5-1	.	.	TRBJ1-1	TGCGCCAGCAGCTTGGGGGATTTGAACACTGAAGCTTTCTTT	CASSLGDLNTEAFF
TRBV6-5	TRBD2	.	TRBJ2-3	TGTGCCAGCAGTTACCTAGCGGGTTCCACAGATACGCAGTATTTT	CASSYLAGSTDTQYF
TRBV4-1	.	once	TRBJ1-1	TGCGCCAGCAGTGTCGGACAAATGAACACTGAAGCTTTCTTT	CASSVGQMNTEAFF
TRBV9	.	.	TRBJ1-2	TGTGCCAGCAGCGGTCTGGGGGGGATCTATGGCTACACCTTC	CASSGLGGIYGYTF
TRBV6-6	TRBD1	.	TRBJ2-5	TGTGCCAGCAGTTATGGGACAGAGCAAGAGACCCAGTACTTC	CASSYGTEQETQYF
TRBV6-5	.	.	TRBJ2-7	TGTGCCAGCAGCCTCGGCCTCCATAACGAGCAGTACTTC	CASSLGLHNEQYF
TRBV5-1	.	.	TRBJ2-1	TGCGCCAGCAGCGGAGGGGGGAATGAGCAGTTCTTC	CASSGGGNEQFF
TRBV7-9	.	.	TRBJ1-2	TGTGCCAGCAGCTCCACCCCGGAGGGGGGCTCTGGCTACACCTTC	CASSSTPEGGSGYTF
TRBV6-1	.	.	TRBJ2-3	TGTGCCAGCAGTGAATACAGGGCTAGCACAGATACGCAGTATTTT	CASSEYRASTDTQYF
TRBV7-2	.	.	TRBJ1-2	TGTGCCAGCAGCTTAGTTACGTCAAGCTACCCGGGGGGCTACACCTTC	CASSLVTSSYPGGYTF
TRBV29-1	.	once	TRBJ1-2	TGCAGCGTTGAAGAGGGGTTACTCTATGGCTACACCTTC	CSVEEGLLYGYTF
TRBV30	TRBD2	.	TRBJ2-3	TGTGCCTGCCCTTTAGCGGGCGGGGGGGCCCCAGATACGCAGTATTTT	CACPLAGGGAPDTQYF
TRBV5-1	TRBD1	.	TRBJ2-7	TGCGCCAGCAGCCTGGACAGGGGAGCCTACGAGCAGTACTTC	CASSLDRGAYEQYF
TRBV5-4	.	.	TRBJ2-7	TGTGCCAGCAGCTGGGGGCGAAACGAGCAGTACTTC	CASSWGRNEQYF
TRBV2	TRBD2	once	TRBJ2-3	TGTGCCAGCCCCGGGGGGACCACAGATACGCAGTATTTT	CASPGGTTDTQYF
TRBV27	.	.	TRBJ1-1	TGTGCCAGCAGTCCTGGACACACGAACACTGAAGCTTTCTTT	CASSPGHTNTEAFF
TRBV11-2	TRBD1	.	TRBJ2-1	TGTGCCAGCAGCTTAACCGGGACAGGGAACAATGAGCAGTTCTTC	CASSLTGTGNNEQFF
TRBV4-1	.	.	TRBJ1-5	TGCGCCAGCAGCCAAGTAGAAAAGGGGAGCAATCAGCCCCAGCATTTT	CASSQVEKGSNQPQHF
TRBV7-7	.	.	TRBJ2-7	TGTGCCAGCAGGCTTCTCGTTCTGCCTAGCTCCTACGAGCAGTACTTC	CASRLLVLPSSYEQYF
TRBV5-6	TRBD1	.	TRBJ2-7	TGTGCCAGCAGCTGGGTAACCGGGACAGGCGAACTTTCCTACGAGCAGTACTTC	CASSWVTGTGELSYEQYF
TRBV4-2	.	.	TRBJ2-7	TGTGCCAGCAGCCCAGGGGGAGTGCTAGCGGGCTCCTACGAGCAGTACTTC	CASSPGGVLAGSYEQYF
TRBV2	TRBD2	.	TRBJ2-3	TGTGCCAGCCCTGGGGAGGGGCGCACAGATACGCAGTATTTT	CASPGEGRTDTQYF